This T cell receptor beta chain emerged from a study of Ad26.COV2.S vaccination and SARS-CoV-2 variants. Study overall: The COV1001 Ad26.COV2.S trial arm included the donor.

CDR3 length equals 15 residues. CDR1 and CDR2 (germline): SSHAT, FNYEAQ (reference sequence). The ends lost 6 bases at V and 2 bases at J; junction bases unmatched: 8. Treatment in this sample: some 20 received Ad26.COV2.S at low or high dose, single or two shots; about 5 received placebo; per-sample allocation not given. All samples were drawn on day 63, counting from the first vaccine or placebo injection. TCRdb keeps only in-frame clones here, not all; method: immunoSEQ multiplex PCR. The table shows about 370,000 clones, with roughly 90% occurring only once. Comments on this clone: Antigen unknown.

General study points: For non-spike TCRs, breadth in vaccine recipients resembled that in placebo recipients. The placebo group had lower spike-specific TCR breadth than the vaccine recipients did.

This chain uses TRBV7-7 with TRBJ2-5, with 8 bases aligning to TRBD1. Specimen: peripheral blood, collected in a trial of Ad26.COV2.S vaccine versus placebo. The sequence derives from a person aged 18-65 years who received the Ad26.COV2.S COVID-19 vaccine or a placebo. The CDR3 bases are TGTGCCAGCAGTCAAGCCGGGACAGGACAAGAGACCCAGTACTTC. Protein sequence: CASSQAGTGQETQYF.